The text below deals with one TCR beta chain. The antigen remains undetermined. The method was immunoSEQ multiplex PCR; TCRdb's version includes in-frame clones alone and lacks a portion of them. The top ten hold about 28% of the sample, which has some 120,000 clones, 70% to 85% seen once. The data stem from a study of T cell responses to AZD1222 COVID-19 vaccine. Study conclusions and caveats: A reported finding is that nearly half of spike-specific TCRs target unmutated variant regions. Spike-specific TCR breadth and depth both grew after two AZD1222 doses.

The sequencing here drew on peripheral blood, taken 28 days after the second AZD1222 dose. This clonotype was obtained from an adult who received the AZD1222 COVID-19 vaccine.

The CDR3 DNA follows: TGTGCCAGCAGTAATGCCGGCCAAGGGGACTTTCAGCCCCAGCATTTT. This gives the protein CASSNAGQGDFQPQHF. The chain uses TRBV28 and TRBJ1-5, with D possibly TRBD1 on 5 matching bases. Germline V CDR1 and CDR2: MDHEN, SYDVKM. V was trimmed by 5 bases and J by 6 bases, leaving 20 bases between them. The CDR3 spans 16 residues.